The entry that follows covers one TCR beta chain sequence. The target antigen is unknown. The sample belongs to a study of CD8 T cells in ankylosing spondylitis. Study-wide results and limits: Within matched ankylosing spondylitis synovial fluid, disease-linked clones were reportedly significantly enriched. A TCR beta motif of 8 or 9 highly homologous variants appeared characteristic of ankylosing spondylitis blood.

Looked up from germline, CDR1 is DFQATT and CDR2 is SNEGSKA (reference sequence). J lost 2 bases, V lost 3 bases, and 7 bases had no gene match. CDR3 length equals 15 residues. Making the TCR beta libraries involved quantitative 5'-RACE with molecular barcodes. TCRdb fed the 5' RACE reads into MiXCR, producing one record per CDR3 protein. This repertoire shows about 220,000 distinct CDR3 sequences, about 10% found once; its top ten account for over 20%. The source is a male donor with ankylosing spondylitis or in good health (not recorded which). The sequenced sample was blood, either unsorted or a sorted T cell fraction (not recorded which). The chain recombines TRBV20-1 with TRBJ2-7, with 10 positions matching TRBD1. In nucleotides, the CDR3 is TGCAGTGCTAGTACGGGACAGGGGACCCCCTACGAGCAGTACTTC. This translates into CSASTGQGTPYEQYF.